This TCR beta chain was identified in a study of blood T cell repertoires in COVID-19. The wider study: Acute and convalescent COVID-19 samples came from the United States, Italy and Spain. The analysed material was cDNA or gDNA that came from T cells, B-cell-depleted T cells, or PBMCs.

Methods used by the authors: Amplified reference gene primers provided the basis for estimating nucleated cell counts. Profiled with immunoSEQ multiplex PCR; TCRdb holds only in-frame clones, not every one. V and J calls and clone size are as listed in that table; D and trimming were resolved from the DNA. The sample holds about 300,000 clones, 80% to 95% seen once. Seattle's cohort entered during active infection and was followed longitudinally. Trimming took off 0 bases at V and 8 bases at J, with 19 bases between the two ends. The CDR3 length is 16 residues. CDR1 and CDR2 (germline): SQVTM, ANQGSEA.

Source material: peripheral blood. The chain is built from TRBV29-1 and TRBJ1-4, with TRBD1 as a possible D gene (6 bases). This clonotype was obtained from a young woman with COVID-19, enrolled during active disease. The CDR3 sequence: CSVEDRARQDGEKLFF. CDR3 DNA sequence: TGCAGCGTTGAAGATCGGGCCCGACAGGATGGCGAAAAACTGTTTTTT.